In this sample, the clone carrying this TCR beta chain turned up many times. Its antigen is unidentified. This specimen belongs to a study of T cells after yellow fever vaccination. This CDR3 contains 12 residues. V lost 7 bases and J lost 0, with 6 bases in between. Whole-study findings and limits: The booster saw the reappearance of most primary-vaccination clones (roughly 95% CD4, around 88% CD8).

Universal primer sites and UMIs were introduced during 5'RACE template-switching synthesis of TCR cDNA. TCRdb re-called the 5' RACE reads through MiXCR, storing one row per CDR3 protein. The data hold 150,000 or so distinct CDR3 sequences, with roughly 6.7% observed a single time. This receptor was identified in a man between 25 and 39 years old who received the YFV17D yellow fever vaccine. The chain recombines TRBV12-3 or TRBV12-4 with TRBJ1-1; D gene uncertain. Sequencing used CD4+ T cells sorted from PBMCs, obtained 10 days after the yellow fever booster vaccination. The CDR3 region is CASNRLNTEAFF. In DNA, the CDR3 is TGTGCCAGCAATCGGCTGAACACTGAAGCTTTCTTT.